Reported below is one T cell receptor (beta chain). As yet, its antigen is unknown. This sample is part of a study of shared clonotypes between healthy human individuals. Splitting of CD4+ cells produced CD45RA+ naive and CD45RA-negative memory subsets. The germline CDR1 and CDR2 sequences are SGHNT and YENEEA. With 3 bases removed from V and 4 bases from J, the gap between germline ends came to 16 bases. The CDR3 contains 16 residues. Every subset's genomic DNA went evenly onto several immunoSEQ plates. Here immunoSEQ multiplex PCR was the method, and the copy in TCRdb shows in-frame clones only, minus some. The table records about 1,500,000 clones, approximately 97% of them present only once. Findings of the study overall: With four donors compared, roughly 5% of naive CD4 clonotypes were shared.

The sequencing sample was made of naive CD4+ T cells sorted from blood. Subset given: CD45RA+ positively selected. The rearrangement joins TRBV11-3 to TRBJ2-1, with D perhaps matching TRBD1 or TRBD2 (5 bases each). The receptor comes from a man aged 25 to 40 in good health. CDR3 protein: CASSFTGTASYNEQFF. CDR3 DNA: TGTGCCAGCAGCTTCACCGGGACCGCGTCTTACAATGAGCAGTTCTTC.